This T cell receptor (beta chain) was captured in a study of graft-versus-host responses after intestinal transplantation. At the level of the study: As for transplant type, recipients had multivisceral, liver-intestinal, or isolated intestinal grafts. Anti-thymocyte globulin served as induction for all recipients, who then took tacrolimus and steroids for about three years. Overall study results and limits: The highest levels of circulating GvH clones went along with early declines in HvG clones after transplant. High graft-versus-host to host-versus-graft T cell clonal ratios marked allografts of patients with graft-donor macrochimerism.

The table came from immunoSEQ multiplex PCR; TCRdb's copy has only in-frame clones and leaves some out. Of about 18,000 clones in the sample, over 70% were seen once. V lost 1 base to trimming and J lost 6 bases, with 8 bases between them. The length of the CDR3 is 13 residues. Per the germline V gene, CDR1 is MGHRA and CDR2 is YSYEKL. Intraepithelial plus lamina propria lymphocytes were released by processing graft tissue. This clone turned up a few times. The antigen remains undetermined. The sequences come from ileum tissue, collected roughly 460 days after intestinal transplant. This TCR came from a human patient who received an intestinal transplant, so some T cells may come from the graft donor. This rearrangement joins TRBV4-1 to TRBJ2-3; D is undetermined. The CDR3 spells CASSQVPWDTQYF. Written as DNA, the CDR3 is TGCGCCAGCAGCCAAGTCCCCTGGGATACGCAGTATTTT.